What follows is one T cell receptor (beta chain) and its context. The data stem from a study of blood T cell repertoires in COVID-19. Study in general: Acute-phase and convalescent COVID-19 samples originated in the United States, Italy and Spain.

After removal of 7 bases from V and 0 bases from J, the junction contained 10 bases not matched to a gene. The CDR3 has 16 amino acids. CDR1 SGHDT and CDR2 YYEEEE come from the germline V gene. Some clones are missing from TCRdb's copy, which holds only in-frame ones; the method was immunoSEQ multiplex PCR. The sample lists about 95,000 clones, around nine tenths occurring once. This sequence originates from a woman aged 45-60 years in a cohort sampled during active COVID-19. The sequenced sample consisted of peripheral blood. The chain combines TRBV5-6 with TRBJ1-2; 9 bases line up with TRBD1. The CDR3 spells CASLPDRGPSNYGYTF. CDR3 coding DNA: TGTGCCAGCCTTCCGGACAGGGGACCCTCTAACTATGGCTACACCTTC.